A selection of T cell receptor beta chains follows, all from one sample in a study of spatial heterogeneity in lung cancer. One entry per CDR3 protein, called by TCRdb with MiXCR from the 5' RACE reads. The sample lists tens of thousands of distinct CDR3 sequences; less than 15% were seen once. The sequencing used PBMCs, collected at surgery. Every receptor here comes from a male donor with early-stage non-small cell lung cancer. Both conserved end residues are part of each CDR3. The D gene is left open where the match is weak. Expanded clones are given a class, and other clones once, few, many or no size at all.

V	size	D	J	CDR3	DNA
TRBV5-6	few	.	TRBJ2-4	CASRPRETRNIQYF	TGTGCCAGCAGACCAAGGGAGACCCGAAACATTCAGTACTTC
TRBV12-3/TRBV12-4	few	.	TRBJ1-1	CASSLGTPRAFF	TGTGCCAGCAGTTTAGGGACACCCAGAGCTTTCTTT
TRBV7-8	.	.	TRBJ2-3	CASSLVVADTQYF	TGTGCCAGCAGCTTAGTGGTAGCAGATACGCAGTATTTT
TRBV6-5	.	.	TRBJ2-4	CASRPHGSLAKNIQYF	TGTGCCAGCAGGCCCCACGGATCCCTAGCCAAAAACATTCAGTACTTC
TRBV7-2	many	.	TRBJ2-1	CASSLRALGDEQFF	TGTGCCAGCAGCTTAAGGGCCCTCGGCGATGAGCAGTTCTTC
TRBV29-1	many	TRBD1	TRBJ2-7	CSVAATGAYEQYF	TGCAGCGTTGCTGCGACAGGGGCCTACGAGCAGTACTTC
TRBV7-9	few	.	TRBJ1-5	CASTLGGNQPQHF	TGTGCCTCTACCTTGGGTGGCAATCAGCCCCAGCATTTT
TRBV7-2	.	TRBD2	TRBJ2-3	CASSLTPSGGHSTDTQYF	TGTGCCAGCAGCTTAACGCCTAGCGGGGGCCACAGCACAGATACGCAGTATTTT
TRBV6-6	.	.	TRBJ2-1	CASSSSAGKPNEQFF	TGTGCCAGCAGTTCTAGCGCCGGTAAACCGAATGAGCAGTTCTTC
TRBV12-3/TRBV12-4	.	TRBD2	TRBJ2-3	CASSLRLAGEGDTQYF	TGTGCCAGCAGTTTACGACTAGCGGGTGAGGGAGATACGCAGTATTTT
TRBV5-8	few	.	TRBJ2-5	CASSRTIQEIQYF	TGTGCCAGCAGCCGGACTATTCAAGAGATCCAGTACTTC
TRBV12-3/TRBV12-4	few	TRBD2	TRBJ2-7	CASSLGLRNWYF	TGTGCCAGCAGTTTGGGACTAAGAAATTGGTACTTC
TRBV9	few	TRBD1	TRBJ1-5	CASSSRQGPSNQPQHF	TGTGCCAGCAGCTCTCGACAGGGGCCAAGCAATCAGCCCCAGCATTTT
TRBV7-2	few	.	TRBJ2-5	CASSLAPTRGTQYF	TGTGCCAGCAGCCTAGCCCCCACTCGGGGGACCCAGTACTTC
TRBV19	few	.	TRBJ2-7	CASMGGAEQYF	TGTGCCAGTATGGGCGGGGCCGAGCAGTACTTC
TRBV28	few	TRBD2	TRBJ2-1	CASSLPSGTQFF	TGTGCCAGCAGTTTACCAAGCGGGACTCAGTTCTTC
TRBV11-2	.	.	TRBJ2-3	CASSFESRGQYF	TGTGCCAGCAGCTTCGAGTCCCGAGGGCAGTATTTT
TRBV5-6	few	.	TRBJ2-5	CASSSVVERRYKETQYF	TGTGCCAGCAGCTCGGTAGTGGAGCGGCGGTACAAAGAGACCCAGTACTTC
TRBV27	few	.	TRBJ2-1	CAIPPGGFNEQFF	TGTGCCATCCCGCCCGGGGGTTTCAATGAGCAGTTCTTC
TRBV7-2	few	.	TRBJ1-2	CASSSPRRDYGYTF	TGTGCCAGCAGCTCCCCCCGCAGGGACTATGGCTACACCTTC
TRBV29-1	many	.	TRBJ2-5	CSARLGQETQYF	TGCAGCGCTAGACTGGGGCAAGAGACCCAGTACTTC
TRBV14	.	.	TRBJ1-2	CASSRGLSYGYTF	TGTGCCAGCAGCCGAGGACTGAGCTATGGCTACACCTTC
TRBV6-2/TRBV6-3	.	.	TRBJ1-5	CASRFGGSNQPQHF	TGTGCCAGCAGATTCGGGGGTAGCAATCAGCCCCAGCATTTT
TRBV25-1	few	TRBD2	TRBJ2-5	CASSDWEAGVETQYF	TGTGCCAGCAGTGATTGGGAGGCGGGGGTGGAGACCCAGTACTTC
TRBV7-2	few	.	TRBJ1-3	CASTPDSLSGNTIYF	TGTGCCAGCACCCCCGACAGTCTCTCTGGAAACACCATATATTTT
TRBV7-6	many	.	TRBJ2-1	CASSPVDSEQFF	TGTGCCAGCAGCCCCGTGGACTCTGAGCAGTTCTTC
TRBV7-9	.	.	TRBJ2-5	CASSFRRSHQETQYF	TGTGCCAGCAGCTTCCGCAGGTCTCACCAAGAGACCCAGTACTTC
TRBV10-3	.	TRBD1	TRBJ1-1	CASGTGGNTEAFF	TGTGCCAGCGGGACAGGGGGGAACACTGAAGCTTTCTTT
TRBV20-1	few	.	TRBJ2-7	CSASSGAPSYEQYF	TGCAGTGCTAGTTCGGGGGCCCCCTCCTACGAGCAGTACTTC
TRBV2	.	TRBD1	TRBJ2-6	CASRPDRGSSGANVLTF	TGTGCCAGCAGACCGGACAGGGGGTCTTCTGGGGCCAACGTCCTGACTTTC
TRBV28	few	.	TRBJ2-7	CASSPPGYQGGSEQYF	TGTGCCAGCAGCCCCCCTGGGTATCAGGGGGGGAGCGAGCAGTACTTC
TRBV5-1	many	TRBD2	TRBJ2-1	CASSLALAGHNEQFF	TGCGCCAGCAGCTTGGCACTAGCGGGCCACAATGAGCAGTTCTTC
TRBV5-5	.	.	TRBJ2-1	CASSLRGKYNEQFF	TGTGCCAGCAGCTTGAGGGGGAAATACAATGAGCAGTTCTTC
TRBV18	.	.	TRBJ2-7	CASSPRGSLSYEQYF	TGTGCCAGCTCACCCCGGGGGTCGCTCTCCTACGAGCAGTACTTC
TRBV28	few	.	TRBJ1-1	CASSLWTEAFF	TGTGCCAGCAGTTTATGGACTGAAGCTTTCTTT
TRBV27	.	.	TRBJ2-7	CASSFNQRDYEQYF	TGTGCCAGCAGTTTTAACCAACGGGACTACGAGCAGTACTTC
TRBV20-1	.	TRBD2	TRBJ2-1	CSASQESLARGNEQFF	TGCAGTGCTAGTCAGGAGTCACTAGCGAGGGGCAATGAGCAGTTCTTC
TRBV7-2	few	TRBD1	TRBJ2-2	CASSGRDRVFSGELFF	TGTGCCAGCAGCGGCCGGGACAGGGTTTTCTCCGGGGAGCTGTTTTTT
TRBV15	many	TRBD2	TRBJ2-5	CATSKIGREETQYF	TGTGCCACCAGCAAGATCGGGAGGGAAGAGACCCAGTACTTC
TRBV7-2	.	TRBD2	TRBJ2-3	CASSLAGRGGSDTQYF	TGTGCCAGCAGCTTAGCAGGGCGGGGGGGCTCAGATACGCAGTATTTT
TRBV14	many	.	TRBJ2-5	CASSQQGRDQETQYF	TGTGCCAGCAGCCAGCAGGGTCGCGATCAAGAGACCCAGTACTTC
TRBV3-1	few	.	TRBJ2-5	CASSQDLTEGQETQYF	TGTGCCAGCAGCCAAGATCTTACTGAGGGACAAGAGACCCAGTACTTC
TRBV29-1	.	.	TRBJ2-7	CSVEEGPAYEQYF	TGCAGCGTTGAAGAGGGCCCAGCCTACGAGCAGTACTTC
TRBV7-2	few	.	TRBJ2-5	CASSLVAWGETQYF	TGTGCCAGCAGCTTGGTCGCTTGGGGAGAGACCCAGTACTTC
TRBV20-1	.	.	TRBJ2-3	CSAGVALTTDTQYF	TGCAGTGCTGGGGTGGCGTTAACCACAGATACGCAGTATTTT
TRBV24-1	.	.	TRBJ2-2	CATSDINSGELFF	TGTGCCACCAGTGACATTAATTCCGGGGAGCTGTTTTTT
TRBV5-4	few	TRBD2	TRBJ2-1	CASSRTSGRSYNEQFF	TGTGCCAGCAGCCGGACTAGCGGGCGCTCCTACAATGAGCAGTTCTTC
TRBV19	many	TRBD1	TRBJ1-2	CASLRTGDGYTF	TGTGCCAGCCTGCGGACAGGGGACGGCTACACCTTC
TRBV4-3	.	.	TRBJ1-5	CASSQGTGRAPQHF	TGCGCCAGCAGCCAAGGAACAGGGCGGGCGCCCCAGCATTTT
TRBV12-3/TRBV12-4	.	TRBD1	TRBJ1-3	CASSSWDRERNTIYF	TGTGCCAGCAGTTCCTGGGACAGGGAGAGGAACACCATATATTTT
TRBV6-2/TRBV6-3	.	.	TRBJ2-7	CASRKPGQSYEQYF	TGTGCCAGCAGGAAACCGGGACAATCCTACGAGCAGTACTTC
TRBV5-6	medium-sized	TRBD1	TRBJ1-1	CASSLTGQGAVNTEAFF	TGTGCCAGCAGCTTGACGGGACAGGGGGCCGTAAACACTGAAGCTTTCTTT
TRBV25-1	many	.	TRBJ2-2	CASSENTGELFF	TGTGCCAGCAGTGAGAACACCGGGGAGCTGTTTTTT
TRBV5-1	many	.	TRBJ2-7	CASSLAGTSSGEQYF	TGCGCCAGCAGCTTGGCCGGGACCTCCTCGGGGGAGCAGTACTTC
TRBV20-1	.	TRBD2	TRBJ2-1	CSAMGLAIYGSEQFF	TGCAGTGCTATGGGACTAGCGATTTATGGGAGTGAGCAGTTCTTC